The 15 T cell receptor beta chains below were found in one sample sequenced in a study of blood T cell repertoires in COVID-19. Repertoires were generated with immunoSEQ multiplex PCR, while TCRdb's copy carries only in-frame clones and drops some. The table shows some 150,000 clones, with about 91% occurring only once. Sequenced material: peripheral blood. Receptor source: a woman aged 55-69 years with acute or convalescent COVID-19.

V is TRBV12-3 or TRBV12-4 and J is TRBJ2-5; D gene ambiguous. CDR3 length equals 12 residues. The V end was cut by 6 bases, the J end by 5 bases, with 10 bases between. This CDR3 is CASSRTRETQYF. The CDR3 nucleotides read TGTGCCAGCAGCCGTACGCGGGAGACCCAGTACTTC.

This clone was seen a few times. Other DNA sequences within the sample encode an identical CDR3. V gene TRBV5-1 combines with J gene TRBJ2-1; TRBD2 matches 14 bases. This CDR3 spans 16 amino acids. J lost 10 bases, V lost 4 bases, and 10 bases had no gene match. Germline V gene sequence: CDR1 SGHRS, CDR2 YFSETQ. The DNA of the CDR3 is TGCGCCAGCAGCGCGACTAGCGGGGGGGCGTCTTCCGAGCAGTTCTTC. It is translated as CASSATSGGASSEQFF.

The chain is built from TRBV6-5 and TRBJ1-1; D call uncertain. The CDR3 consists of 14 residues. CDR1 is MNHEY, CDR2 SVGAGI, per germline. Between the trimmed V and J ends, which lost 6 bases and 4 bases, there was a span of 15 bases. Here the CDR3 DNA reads TGTGCCAGCAGATTTACGGAGGTAGGCACTGAAGCTTTCTTT. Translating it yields CASRFTEVGTEAFF.

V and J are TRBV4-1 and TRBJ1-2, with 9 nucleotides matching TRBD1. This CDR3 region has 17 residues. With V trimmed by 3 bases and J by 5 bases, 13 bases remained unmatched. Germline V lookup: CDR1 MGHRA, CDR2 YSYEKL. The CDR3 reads CASSQVYSGQGSYGYTF. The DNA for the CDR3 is TGCGCCAGCAGCCAGGTATACTCGGGACAGGGATCATATGGCTACACCTTC.

DNA of the CDR3: TGTGCCAGTAGTACGAGACAGGGGGTGAGGTACGAGCAGTACTTC. As protein: CASSTRQGVRYEQYF. The rearrangement joins TRBV19 to TRBJ2-7; 9 bases fit TRBD1. With 4 bases clipped from V and 4 bases from J, the junction kept 8 bases outside the gene matches. The CDR3 covers 15 residues. Germline V lookup: CDR1 LNHDA, CDR2 SQIVND (reference sequence). Supplemented by reference TRBV19 and TRBJ2-7, the full variable domain reads DGGITQSPKYLFRKEGQNVTLSCEQNLNHDAMYWYRQDPGQGLRLIYYSQIVNDFQKGDIAEGYSVSREKKESFPLTVTSAQKNPTAFYLCASSTRQGVRYEQYFGPGTRLTVT.

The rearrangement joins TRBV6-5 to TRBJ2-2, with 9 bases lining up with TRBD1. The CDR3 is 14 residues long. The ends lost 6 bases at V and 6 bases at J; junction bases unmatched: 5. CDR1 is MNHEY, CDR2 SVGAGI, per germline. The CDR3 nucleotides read TGTGCCAGCAGGCATACAGGGGGCTCCGGGGAGCTGTTTTTT. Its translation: CASRHTGGSGELFF.

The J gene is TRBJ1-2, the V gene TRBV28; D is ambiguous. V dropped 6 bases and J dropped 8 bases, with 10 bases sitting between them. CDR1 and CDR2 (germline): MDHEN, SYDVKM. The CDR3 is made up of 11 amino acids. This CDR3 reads CASRRLVGYTF. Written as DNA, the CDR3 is TGTGCCAGCAGGCGATTAGTCGGCTACACCTTC.

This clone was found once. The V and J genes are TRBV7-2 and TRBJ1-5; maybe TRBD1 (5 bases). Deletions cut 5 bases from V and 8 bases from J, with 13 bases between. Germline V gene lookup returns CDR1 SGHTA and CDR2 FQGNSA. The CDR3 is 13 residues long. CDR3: CASSTPRGEPQHF. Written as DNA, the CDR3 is TGTGCCAGCAGCACCCCGCGGGGGGAGCCCCAGCATTTT.

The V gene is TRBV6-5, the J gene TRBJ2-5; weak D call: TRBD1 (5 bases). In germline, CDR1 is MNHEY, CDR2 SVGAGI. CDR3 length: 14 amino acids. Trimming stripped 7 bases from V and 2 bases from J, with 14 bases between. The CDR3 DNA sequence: TGTGCCAGCACCTTATCCCAGGGTCAAGAGACCCAGTACTTC. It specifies CASTLSQGQETQYF.

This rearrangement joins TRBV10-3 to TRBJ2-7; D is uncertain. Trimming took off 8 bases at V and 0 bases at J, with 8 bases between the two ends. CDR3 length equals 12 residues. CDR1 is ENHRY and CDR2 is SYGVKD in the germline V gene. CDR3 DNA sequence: TGTGCCATCGGCCCAGGCTCCTACGAGCAGTACTTC. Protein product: CAIGPGSYEQYF.

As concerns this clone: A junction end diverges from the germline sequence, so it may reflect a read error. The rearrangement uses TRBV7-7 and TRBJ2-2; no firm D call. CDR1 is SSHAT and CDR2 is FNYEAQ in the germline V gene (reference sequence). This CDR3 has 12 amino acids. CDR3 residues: CASSPSTGELFF. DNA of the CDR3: TGTGCTAGCAGCCCGAGCACCGGGGAGCTGTTTTTT.

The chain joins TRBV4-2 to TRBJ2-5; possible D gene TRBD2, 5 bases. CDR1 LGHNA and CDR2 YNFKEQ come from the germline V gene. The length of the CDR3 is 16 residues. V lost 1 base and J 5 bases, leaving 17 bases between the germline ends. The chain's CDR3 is CASSQAVQVGGETQYF. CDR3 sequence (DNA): TGTGCCAGCAGCCAAGCGGTGCAGGTCGGAGGTGAGACCCAGTACTTC.

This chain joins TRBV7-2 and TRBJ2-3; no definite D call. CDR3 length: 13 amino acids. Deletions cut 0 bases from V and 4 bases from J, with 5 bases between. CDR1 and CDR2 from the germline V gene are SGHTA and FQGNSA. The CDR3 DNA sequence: TGTGCCAGCAGCTTAGCCTACCCAGATACGCAGTATTTT. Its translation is CASSLAYPDTQYF.

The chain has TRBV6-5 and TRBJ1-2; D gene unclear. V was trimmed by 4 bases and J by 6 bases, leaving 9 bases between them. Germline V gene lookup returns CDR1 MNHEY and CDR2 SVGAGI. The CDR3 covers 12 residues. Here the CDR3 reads CASSLNRDGYTF. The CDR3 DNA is TGTGCCAGCAGTTTAAACAGAGATGGCTACACCTTC.

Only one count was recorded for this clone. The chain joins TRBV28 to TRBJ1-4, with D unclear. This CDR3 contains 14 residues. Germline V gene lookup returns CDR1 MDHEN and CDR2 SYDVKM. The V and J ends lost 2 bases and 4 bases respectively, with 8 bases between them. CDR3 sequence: CASSLHSLNEKLFF. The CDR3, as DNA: TGTGCCAGCAGTTTACACAGTCTTAATGAAAAACTGTTTTTT.